This T cell receptor beta chain was identified in a study of T-cell memory formation after mild COVID-19. Whole-study results and caveats: The pre-infection memory compartment contained some responding clones, suggesting cross-reactive memory joined. Specificity for SARS-CoV-2 was not confirmed among the second-wave clones peaking on day 37. Contracting CD4+ clones lay largely in CM and EM, with CD8+ ones residing in EMRA.

This clonotype was observed many times. The antigen remains unidentified. The length of the CDR3 is 12 residues. Trimming stripped 1 base from V and 7 bases from J, with 5 bases between. CDR1 SGHTA and CDR2 FQGNSA come from the germline V gene. TCR alpha and TCR beta cDNA libraries with sample barcodes and UMIs came from 5'RACE using constant-segment primers. Each CDR3 protein is one row after TCRdb ran MiXCR on the 5' RACE reads. The data show over 130,000 distinct CDR3 sequences, with 13% to 15% seen just once and 28% held by the top ten. The clonotype comes from an adult woman who had mild COVID-19 (a few samples of this study predate the infection). Cell type and time point are not known. The sequenced sample was PBMCs or a T cell subset sorted from them (not recorded which). This chain joins TRBV7-2 and TRBJ2-1; D call uncertain. The CDR3 DNA sequence: TGTGCCAGCAGCTTAGTTCCTAATGAGCAGTTCTTC. Translated: CASSLVPNEQFF.